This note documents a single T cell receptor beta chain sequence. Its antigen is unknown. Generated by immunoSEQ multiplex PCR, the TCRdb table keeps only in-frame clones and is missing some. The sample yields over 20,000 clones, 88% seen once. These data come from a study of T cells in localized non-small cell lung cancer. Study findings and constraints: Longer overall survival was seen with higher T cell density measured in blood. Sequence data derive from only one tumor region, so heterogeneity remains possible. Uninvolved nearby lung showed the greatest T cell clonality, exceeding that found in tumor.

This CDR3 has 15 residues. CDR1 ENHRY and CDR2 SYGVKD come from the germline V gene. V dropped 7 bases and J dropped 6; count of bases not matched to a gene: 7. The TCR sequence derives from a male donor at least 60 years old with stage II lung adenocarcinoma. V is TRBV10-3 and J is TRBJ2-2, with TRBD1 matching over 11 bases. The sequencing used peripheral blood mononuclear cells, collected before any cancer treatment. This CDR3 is CAIKSPGQGAGELFF. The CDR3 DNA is TGTGCCATCAAGTCACCGGGACAGGGGGCCGGGGAGCTGTTTTTT.